This TCR beta chain was observed in a study of CD8 T cells in ankylosing spondylitis. This clonotype was seen a handful of times. The germline gives CDR1 MNHEY, CDR2 SVGEGT. This CDR3 has 16 residues. V was cut by 6 bases and J by 7 bases, with 22 bases left in between. TCRdb re-called the 5' RACE reads with MiXCR, one entry per CDR3 protein. In the table there are about 130,000 distinct CDR3 sequences, approximately 10% of which are singletons. The origin of this receptor is a male donor with ankylosing spondylitis or in good health (not recorded which). The specimen was blood, either unsorted or a sorted T cell fraction (not recorded which). The genes are TRBV6-2 or TRBV6-3 and TRBJ2-1; tentatively, D is TRBD1 or TRBD2 (5 bases each). The CDR3 region is CASSSYGTSSRNEQFF. CDR3 in DNA: TGTGCCAGCAGCTCCTATGGGACCTCATCGAGAAATGAGCAGTTCTTC.